The rows below give T cell receptor beta chains drawn from one sample of a study of cytomegalovirus exposure and HLA in healthy donors. TCRdb's copy holds only in-frame clones and misses some; the assay was immunoSEQ multiplex PCR. The sample yields roughly 130,000 clones, 83% seen once. Sequenced sample: PBMCs. These receptors were collected from a girl aged 2-10 years in good health and CMV-seronegative. Each CDR3 is given with its conserved first and last residue. A D gene is named only where the DNA matches it firmly. Clone size is not always given. Where it is, it says once, few, many or a class for expanded clones.

d_call j_call clone_size cdr3_length v_call cdr3_aa cdr3_nt
- TRBJ2-2 - 18 TRBV18 CASSPQGISWLSTGELFF TGTGCCAGCTCACCTCAGGGGATATCGTGGTTGAGCACCGGGGAGCTGTTTTTT
TRBD2 TRBJ2-3 few 15 TRBV28 CASRYLTSGKDTQYF TGTGCCAGCAGATACCTGACTAGCGGGAAGGATACGCAGTATTTT
- TRBJ2-2 - 13 TRBV2 CASSWDTPGELFF TGTGCCAGCAGTTGGGACACCCCCGGGGAGCTGTTTTTT
- TRBJ2-5 - 13 TRBV11-2 CASSLAVQETQYF TGTGCCAGCAGCTTAGCGGTTCAAGAGACCCAGTACTTC
- TRBJ1-5 - 14 TRBV4-3 CASSQEYSNQPQHF TGCGCCAGCAGCCAAGAATATAGCAATCAGCCCCAGCATTTT
TRBD2 TRBJ2-5 - 14 TRBV7-9 CASKRLAEQETQYF TGTGCCAGCAAAAGACTAGCGGAACAAGAGACCCAGTACTTC
TRBD2 TRBJ2-1 - 20 TRBV29-1 CSVQKNPGLAGVRIYNEQFF TGCAGCGTTCAAAAGAATCCGGGACTAGCGGGAGTCAGAATCTACAATGAGCAGTTCTTC
TRBD1 TRBJ2-3 - 14 TRBV6-6 CASRRQGFTDTQYF TGTGCCAGCAGGAGACAGGGATTCACAGATACGCAGTATTTT
TRBD1 TRBJ1-4 - 14 TRBV5-8 CASSFRQGHEKLFF TGTGCCAGCAGTTTTAGACAGGGCCATGAAAAACTGTTTTTT
TRBD1 TRBJ1-2 - 14 TRBV27 CASSPQQGARGYTF TGTGCCAGCAGTCCGCAACAGGGGGCGCGCGGCTACACCTTC
- TRBJ1-2 - 13 TRBV30 CAWSVRYDYGYTF TGTGCCTGGAGTGTACGGTATGACTATGGCTACACCTTC
- TRBJ2-7 - 11 TRBV4-1 CASSHGNEQYF TGCGCCAGCAGCCACGGGAACGAGCAGTACTTC
TRBD1 TRBJ1-2 - 14 TRBV5-1 CASSLETGAGGYTF TGCGCCAGCAGCTTGGAGACAGGGGCAGGAGGCTACACCTTC
TRBD2 TRBJ2-3 few 16 TRBV5-1 CASSLGLGGVGDTQYF TGCGCCAGCAGCTTGGGGCTCGGGGGGGTTGGAGATACGCAGTATTTT
- TRBJ1-6 - 12 TRBV9 CASSGRASPLHF TGTGCCAGCAGCGGGAGGGCTTCACCCCTCCACTTT
TRBD1 TRBJ2-3 few 15 TRBV6-6 CASSLGQGDRDTQYF TGTGCCAGCAGTCTAGGACAGGGCGACAGAGATACGCAGTATTTT
- TRBJ2-3 - 14 TRBV7-2 CASSTGLVTDTQYF TGTGCCAGCTCTACCGGACTTGTCACAGATACGCAGTATTTT
- TRBJ1-6 - 16 TRBV9 CASSSPRSSYNSPLHF TGTGCCAGCAGCAGTCCGAGAAGCTCCTATAATTCACCCCTCCACTTT
TRBD2 TRBJ2-3 - 16 TRBV7-9 CASSSLAGGSPDTQYF TGTGCCAGCAGCTCCCTAGCGGGGGGATCCCCAGATACGCAGTATTTT
TRBD1 TRBJ2-4 - 17 TRBV28 CASRPSGTGTAKNIQYF TGTGCCAGCAGACCATCCGGGACAGGGACGGCCAAAAACATTCAGTACTTC
TRBD1 TRBJ2-7 - 16 TRBV5-1 CASSLGTGDNGYEQYF TGCGCCAGCAGCTTGGGGACAGGCGATAACGGCTACGAGCAGTACTTC
- TRBJ2-1 - 14 TRBV6-4 CASSPGMAYNEQFF TGTGCCAGCAGTCCTGGCATGGCATACAATGAGCAGTTCTTC
- TRBJ1-4 - 13 TRBV29-1 CSVRGFTGEKLFF TGCAGCGTTCGCGGATTTACTGGCGAAAAACTGTTTTTT
- TRBJ1-3 - 14 TRBV6-6 CASSSPRSGNTIYF TGTGCCAGCAGTTCCCCGCGCTCTGGAAACACCATATATTTT
- TRBJ1-2 - 14 TRBV29-1 CSARLQAEGYGYTF TGCAGCGCCCGTTTGCAGGCTGAGGGCTATGGCTACACCTTC
TRBD1 TRBJ1-2 - 15 TRBV4-3 CASSRETTGLYGYTF TGCGCCAGCAGCCGGGAGACGACAGGGCTATATGGCTACACCTTC
TRBD1 TRBJ1-2 - 14 TRBV6-5 CASRPGQGFYGYTF TGTGCCAGCAGACCGGGACAGGGGTTCTATGGCTACACCTTC
TRBD1 TRBJ2-7 - 15 TRBV4-2 CASSHERDSAYEQYF TGTGCCAGCAGCCATGAACGGGACAGTGCCTACGAGCAGTACTTC
TRBD2 TRBJ2-2 once 16 TRBV15 CATSATGLAGTGELFF TGTGCCACCAGTGCGACTGGACTAGCGGGAACCGGGGAGCTGTTTTTT
TRBD1 TRBJ1-4 - 15 TRBV11-2 CASSRRTGANEKLFF TGTGCCAGCAGCCGAAGGACAGGGGCTAATGAAAAACTGTTTTTT
- TRBJ1-4 - 13 TRBV29-1 CSVTVHGSEKLFF TGCAGCGTGACAGTCCACGGGAGTGAAAAACTGTTTTTT
TRBD1 TRBJ1-2 - 19 TRBV5-1 CASSLALEDRGFRDYGYTF TGCGCCAGCAGCTTGGCCCTCGAGGACAGGGGGTTTCGGGACTATGGCTACACCTTC
- TRBJ2-5 - 11 TRBV5-1 CASSSPETQYF TGCGCCAGCAGCTCTCCGGAGACCCAGTACTTC
- TRBJ2-5 - 13 TRBV19 CASSIQGQETQYF TGTGCCAGTAGTATTCAGGGACAAGAGACCCAGTACTTC
TRBD1 TRBJ1-4 - 12 TRBV19 CASRIGQGELFF TGTGCCAGTAGAATAGGACAGGGTGAACTGTTTTTT
TRBD1 TRBJ2-1 - 16 TRBV9 CASSVAPGQVYNEQFF TGTGCCAGCAGCGTAGCTCCGGGACAGGTCTACAATGAGCAGTTCTTC
- TRBJ2-7 - 14 TRBV19 CASSIQGLVYEQYF TGTGCCAGTAGTATTCAGGGGCTGGTCTACGAGCAGTACTTC
TRBD1 TRBJ2-1 - 15 TRBV5-4 CASSWGQGEFNEQFF TGTGCCAGCAGCTGGGGACAGGGAGAGTTCAATGAGCAGTTCTTC
- TRBJ1-1 - 12 TRBV29-1 CSVGQGLTEAFF TGCAGCGTTGGTCAGGGTTTGACTGAAGCTTTCTTT
TRBD1 TRBJ2-2 - 17 TRBV6-4 CASSEVGTGTNTGELFF TGTGCCAGCAGTGAGGTCGGGACAGGCACAAACACCGGGGAGCTGTTTTTT
- TRBJ2-7 - 15 TRBV7-2 CASSADSQSSYEQYF TGTGCCAGCAGCGCGGACAGCCAGAGCTCCTACGAGCAGTACTTC
- TRBJ1-5 - 16 TRBV6-6 CASSYSTDLSSQPQHF TGTGCCAGCAGTTACTCGACAGACCTTAGTAGTCAGCCCCAGCATTTT
- TRBJ1-1 - 12 TRBV30 CAWSGQGREAFF TGTGCCTGGAGTGGGCAGGGCCGTGAAGCTTTCTTT
- TRBJ1-1 - 12 TRBV30 CAWRGGYTEAFF TGTGCCTGGAGAGGCGGCTACACTGAAGCTTTCTTT
- TRBJ1-2 - 13 TRBV28 CASSQTRSYGYTF TGTGCCAGCAGTCAGACACGATCGTATGGCTACACCTTC
- TRBJ1-1 once 15 TRBV7-9 CASSLERPIPTEAFF TGTGCCAGCAGCTTAGAGAGGCCTATTCCCACTGAAGCTTTCTTT
- TRBJ1-1 - 16 TRBV7-2 CASSLTHRVWDTEAFF TGTGCCAGCAGCTTGACTCACAGGGTTTGGGACACTGAAGCTTTCTTT
- TRBJ2-3 - 15 TRBV5-4 CASSRKPAGTDTQYF TGTGCCAGCAGTCGAAAACCTGCAGGCACAGATACGCAGTATTTT
TRBD2 TRBJ2-5 - 15 TRBV2 CASPGASGDQETQYF TGTGCCAGCCCCGGAGCTAGCGGGGACCAAGAGACCCAGTACTTC
TRBD1 TRBJ1-1 once 13 TRBV6-5 CASRRTGVTEAFF TGTGCCAGCAGACGGACAGGGGTGACTGAAGCTTTCTTT
TRBD2 TRBJ2-7 - 18 TRBV5-4 CASSSRTSGRLGRYEQYF TGTGCCAGCAGCAGTAGGACTAGCGGGAGACTTGGCCGTTACGAGCAGTACTTC
TRBD1 TRBJ1-2 - 14 TRBV19 CASSPQTGGYGYTF TGTGCCAGTAGTCCACAAACAGGGGGCTATGGCTACACCTTC
TRBD1 TRBJ1-1 - 19 TRBV9 CASSVGGGGTGRKGTEAFF TGTGCCAGCAGCGTAGGGGGAGGGGGGACAGGGCGAAAGGGCACTGAAGCTTTCTTT
TRBD1 TRBJ2-7 - 15 TRBV5-1 CASSLGTGSSYEQYF TGCGCCAGCAGCTTGGGGACAGGGTCCTCCTACGAGCAGTACTTC